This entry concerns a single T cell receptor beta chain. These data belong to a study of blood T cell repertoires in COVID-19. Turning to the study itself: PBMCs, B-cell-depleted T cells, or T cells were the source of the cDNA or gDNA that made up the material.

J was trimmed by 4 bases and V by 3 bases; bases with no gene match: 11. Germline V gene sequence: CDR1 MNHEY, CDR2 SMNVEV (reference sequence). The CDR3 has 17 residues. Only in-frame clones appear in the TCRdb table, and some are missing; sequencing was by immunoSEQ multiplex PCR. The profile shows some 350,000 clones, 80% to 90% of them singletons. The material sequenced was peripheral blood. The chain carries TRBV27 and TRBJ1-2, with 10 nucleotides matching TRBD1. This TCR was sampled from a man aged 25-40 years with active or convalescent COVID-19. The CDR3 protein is CASSFLGGTGEGYGYTF. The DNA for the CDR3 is TGTGCCAGCAGTTTTCTAGGTGGGACAGGGGAAGGCTATGGCTACACCTTC.